One and the same sample provided the 32 T cell receptor beta chains below, sequenced in a study of blood T cells in healthy people across ages. A second PCR, run for roughly 7 to 11 cycles, used a sample-barcoded 5' primer plus a J-beta primer mix. In TCRdb, the 5' RACE reads were re-called with MiXCR into one record per CDR3 protein. This repertoire shows around 1,000,000 distinct CDR3 sequences, less than 25% found once; its top ten account for 0.75%. These data were also reused for a study on T cells of mothers and their children.

Sequencing was carried out using blood. Every receptor here comes from a girl aged 2 to 10 in good health.

The CDR3 nucleotides are TGTGCCAGCAGACTAGCGGGATCAAACGAGCAGTACTTC. The encoded protein is CASRLAGSNEQYF. The chain couples TRBV25-1 to TRBJ2-1; TRBD2 aligns across 10 bases. The J call is doubtful: the DNA matches TRBJ2-7 better. CDR3 size: 13 residues. CDR1 and CDR2 (germline): MGHDK, SYGVNS.

This clonotype was observed a handful of times. It may be a read error: a sequence one base away is much more abundant. V is TRBV27 and J is TRBJ2-5; D is unclear. Judging by the DNA end, TRBJ2-7 fits better; the J call may be wrong. The CDR3 sequence is 13 residues long. CDR1 and CDR2 (germline): MNHEY, SMNVEV (reference sequence). The CDR3 nucleotides are TGTGCCAGCAGTTTCGCACAGTCCTACGAGCAGTACTTC. It codes for CASSFAQSYEQYF.

Comment on this clonotype: The junction differs from germline at one of its ends, possibly a read error. The chain has TRBV11-2 and TRBJ2-1; the match to TRBD2 covers 7 bases. CDR3 length equals 15 residues. The germline V gene has CDR1 SGHAT and CDR2 FQNNGV. The CDR3 region is CANSLEDRGVNEQFF. In DNA, the CDR3 is TGTGCCAACAGCTTAGAAGACCGGGGGGTCAATGAGCAGTTCTTC. Based on the CDR3 plus reference TRBV11-2 and TRBJ2-1, the full variable domain is EAGVAQSPRYKIIEKRQSVAFWCNPISGHATLYWYQQILGQGPKLLIQFQNNGVVDDSQLPKDRFSAERLKGVDSTLKIQPAKLEDSAVYLCANSLEDRGVNEQFFGPGTRLTVL.

V is TRBV5-6 and J is TRBJ2-1, with D possibly TRBD2 on 5 matching bases. Per the germline V gene, CDR1 is SGHDT and CDR2 is YYEEEE. This CDR3 contains 14 residues. Trimming left V 2 bases short and J 8 bases short, with 14 bases between. CDR3 residues: CASSLGVGSDEQFF. CDR3 DNA sequence: TGTGCCAGCAGCTTAGGCGTGGGGAGCGATGAGCAGTTCTTC.

Only a few counts were recorded for this clonotype. This chain links TRBV20-1 with TRBJ2-5; the match to TRBD2 covers 11 bases. The end of the DNA is better explained by TRBJ2-1, so the J call may be wrong. Germline lookup yields CDR1 DFQATT and CDR2 SNEGSKA (reference sequence). The CDR3 is 16 residues long. CDR3 amino acids: CSARDPGLAVSNEQFF. In DNA, the CDR3 is TGCAGTGCTAGAGATCCGGGACTAGCGGTTTCCAATGAGCAGTTCTTC.

The gene calls are TRBV12-3 or TRBV12-4 and TRBJ2-5; possibly TRBD2 for D (5 bases). V was trimmed by 5 bases and J by 7 bases, leaving 20 bases between them. There are 15 residues in the CDR3. The CDR3, as DNA: TGTGCCAGCAGTACCTTACCGGGGTCCAAAGGGACCCAGTACTTC. It translates to CASSTLPGSKGTQYF.

The chain is built from TRBV29-1 and TRBJ1-2; weak D call: TRBD1 (5 bases). V was clipped by 2 bases and J by 8 bases, with 12 bases between them. The germline V gene encodes CDR1 SQVTM and CDR2 ANQGSEA. The CDR3 has 12 amino acids. The CDR3 spells CSVEPGEEGYTF. In DNA form, the CDR3 reads TGCAGCGTTGAACCGGGGGAAGAGGGCTACACCTTC.

This rearrangement joins TRBV20-1 to TRBJ2-5; D not certain. The DNA end is a closer match to TRBJ2-7, so the J assignment may be wrong. This CDR3 is built from 13 residues. From germline, CDR1 is DFQATT and CDR2 SNEGSKA (reference sequence). As DNA, the CDR3 is TGCAGTGCCCTGACACGGGTAGGCTACGAGCAGTACTTC. Protein: CSALTRVGYEQYF.

This clonotype has more than one count but fewer than ten. CDR3 bases: TGTGCCACCAGTGATTCCGACGGGGACTATGGCTACACCTTC. As protein: CATSDSDGDYGYTF. The chain uses TRBV24-1 and TRBJ1-2; D uncertain. Germline values: CDR1 KGHDR, CDR2 SFDVKD. The CDR3 covers 14 residues. Trimming took off 2 bases at V and 3 bases at J, with 9 bases between the two ends.

A few counts support this clonotype. The rearrangement links TRBV5-1 to TRBJ2-1, with 7 positions matching TRBD2. The CDR3 loop spans 15 amino acids. From germline, CDR1 is SGHRS and CDR2 YFSETQ. V gave up 4 bases and J gave up 4 bases; unmatched junction bases: 8. This chain's CDR3 is CASSRSSGLYNEQFF. The CDR3, as DNA: TGCGCCAGCAGCCGCTCTAGCGGCCTATACAATGAGCAGTTCTTC.

CDR3 DNA sequence: TGTGCCAGCAGTTCGGACAGCGTCTACACCTTC. Its protein is CASSSDSVYTF. The chain combines TRBV12-3 or TRBV12-4 with TRBJ1-2; weak D call: TRBD1 (6 bases). This CDR3 has 11 amino acids. V dropped 4 bases and J dropped 10 bases, with 10 bases sitting between them.

In its sample, this clonotype was seen many times. This rearrangement joins TRBV12-3 or TRBV12-4 to TRBJ2-7; 8 positions agree with TRBD1. Trimming cost V 4 bases and J 2 bases; bases outside gene matches: 7. The length of the CDR3 is 15 residues. Here the CDR3 reads CASSSPGTGAYEQYF. CDR3 nucleotides: TGTGCCAGCAGTTCCCCCGGGACAGGCGCCTACGAGCAGTACTTC.

The rearrangement joins TRBV7-8 to TRBJ2-7, with 8 bases lining up with TRBD2. This CDR3 comprises 15 residues. Germline V gene sequence: CDR1 SGHVS, CDR2 FQNEAQ. V shed 6 bases and J 0 bases; nucleotides not matched to a gene: 7. As DNA, the CDR3 is TGTGCCAGCAGTCCCCGTAGCGGGATCTCCTACGAGCAGTACTTC. Its translation is CASSPRSGISYEQYF. The full variable domain, its missing parts supplied by reference TRBV7-8 and TRBJ2-7, is GAGVSQSPRYKVAKRGQDVALRCDPISGHVSLFWYQQALGQGPEFLTYFQNEAQLDKSGLPSDRFFAERPEGSVSTLKIQRTQQEDSAVYLCASSPRSGISYEQYFGPGTRLTVT.

This clonotype was counted many times. The J gene is TRBJ2-7, the V gene TRBV12-3 or TRBV12-4; unclear D gene. This CDR3 is built from 13 residues. Trimming removed 2 bases at V and 5 bases at J, with 10 bases between. The CDR3 DNA is TGTGCCAGCAGTTTAAGTGCGAAGAACGAGCAGTACTTC. Protein product: CASSLSAKNEQYF.

V and J are TRBV28 and TRBJ2-4, with D uncertain. Germline lookup yields CDR1 MDHEN and CDR2 SYDVKM. The germline V and J ends were trimmed by 6 bases and 0 bases, with 15 bases remaining between them. The CDR3 contains 16 residues. The CDR3 loop is CASSSMDLRAKNIQYF. As DNA, the CDR3 is TGTGCCAGCAGCTCTATGGACCTTAGAGCCAAAAACATTCAGTACTTC.

This chain uses TRBV7-3 with TRBJ2-3; D is unclear. The CDR3 is made up of 13 amino acids. The V gene's germline CDR1 is SGHTA and CDR2 FQGTGA. V was pared by 4 bases and J by 1 base, with 6 bases between. CDR3 DNA: TGTGCCAGCAGCTGGGATGGCACAGATACGCAGTATTTT. Its protein is CASSWDGTDTQYF. The full variable domain, in which reference TRBV7-3 and TRBJ2-3 provide the parts outside the CDR3, is GAGVSQTPSNKVTEKGKYVELRCDPISGHTALYWYRQSLGQGPEFLIYFQGTGAADDSGLPNDRFFAVRPEGSVSTLKIQRTERGDSAVYLCASSWDGTDTQYFGPGTRLTVL.

Concerning this clonotype itself: The junction departs from germline at one end; a sequencing error may be responsible. This sequence joins TRBV12-3 or TRBV12-4 and TRBJ1-3; perhaps TRBD1 as D (5 bases). CDR3 size: 14 residues. CDR3 coding DNA: TGTGCCAGCATTCAAGGGGATTCTGGAAACACCCTATATTTT. Its translation: CASIQGDSGNTLYF.

The J gene is TRBJ2-7, the V gene TRBV7-2; 8 nucleotides match TRBD2. Losses at the gene ends were 5 bases for V and 1 base for J; bases not matched to a gene: 13. Germline loops: CDR1 SGHTA, CDR2 FQGNSA. The CDR3 contains 17 residues. DNA of the CDR3: TGTGCCAGCAGCCCCGCGGGGGGTATAACAGGTTCCTACGAGCAGTACTTC. As protein: CASSPAGGITGSYEQYF. Full variable domain (outside the CDR3, taken from reference TRBV7-2 and TRBJ2-7): GAGVSQSPSNKVTEKGKDVELRCDPISGHTALYWYRQSLGQGLEFLIYFQGNSAPDKSGLPSDRFSAERTGGSVSTLTIQRTQQEDSAVYLCASSPAGGITGSYEQYFGPGTRLTVT.

This clonotype was picked up a small number of times. The V and J genes are TRBV7-9 and TRBJ2-3; D gene uncertain. CDR1 is SEHNR, CDR2 FQNEAQ, per germline (reference sequence). This CDR3 has 17 amino acids. Trimming shortened V by 1 base and J by 1 base, and 15 bases separated the two germline ends. Here the CDR3 reads CASSLELTGEGTDTQYF. CDR3 nucleotides: TGTGCCAGCAGCTTAGAACTTACCGGAGAAGGCACAGATACGCAGTATTTT. Looking up the rest from reference TRBV7-9 and TRBJ2-3 gives the full variable domain: DTGVSQNPRHKITKRGQNVTFRCDPISEHNRLYWYRQTLGQGPEFLTYFQNEAQLEKSRLLSDRFSAERPKGSFSTLEIQRTEQGDSAMYLCASSLELTGEGTDTQYFGPGTRLTVL.

This sequence joins TRBV15 and TRBJ2-5; a weak D match, TRBD2 (6 bases). Trimming took 0 bases from V and 5 from J, leaving 10 bases between them. This CDR3 contains 14 residues. Germline V lookup: CDR1 LNHNV, CDR2 YYDKDF (reference sequence). Here the CDR3 DNA reads TGTGCCACCAGCAGAGATAGGAGGGGTGAGACCCAGTACTTC. Residues: CATSRDRRGETQYF. Based on the CDR3 plus reference TRBV15 and TRBJ2-5, the full variable domain is DAMVIQNPRYQVTQFGKPVTLSCSQTLNHNVMYWYQQKSSQAPKLLFHYYDKDFNNEADTPDNFQSRRPNTSFCFLDIRSPGLGDTAMYLCATSRDRRGETQYFGPGTRLLVL.

This rearrangement joins TRBV11-3 to TRBJ2-5; TRBD1 or TRBD2 may be the D gene (5 bases each). The J call may be faulty, since TRBJ2-1 better matches the DNA end. Germline CDR1 and CDR2: SGHNT and YENEEA. The CDR3 consists of 16 residues. The CDR3 sequence: CASKFPGTPEDGEQFF. CDR3 coding DNA: TGTGCCAGCAAGTTTCCCGGGACCCCAGAAGATGGTGAGCAGTTCTTC.

This clonotype turned up a few times. The chain links TRBV20-1 to TRBJ1-2; possible D gene TRBD1, 5 bases. Germline lookup yields CDR1 DFQATT and CDR2 SNEGSKA (reference sequence). This CDR3 is 12 amino acids long. The ends were cut back, 3 bases at V and 8 bases at J, with 13 bases in the middle. CDR3: CSARDGTGGYTF. CDR3 nucleotide sequence: TGCAGTGCTAGGGACGGGACGGGCGGCTACACCTTC.

The chain employs TRBV29-1 and TRBJ2-7; 8 positions match TRBD1. CDR3 length equals 15 residues. Germline CDR1 SQVTM, CDR2 ANQGSEA. Trimming took 6 bases from V and 1 from J; bases not matched to a gene: 11. In DNA, the CDR3 is TGCAGCGTGTCAGGGGGCCTCACAGCATCCTACGAGCAGTACTTC. Its translation is CSVSGGLTASYEQYF.

The sample holds a few counts of this clonotype. This rearrangement joins TRBV6-5 to TRBJ2-5; either TRBD1 or TRBD2 may supply D (6 bases each). Trimming shortened V by 1 base and J by 2 bases, and 11 bases separated the two germline ends. The CDR3 is 15 amino acids. In germline, CDR1 is MNHEY, CDR2 SVGAGI. Here the CDR3 reads CASSYLGGTQETQYF. DNA for the CDR3: TGTGCCAGCAGTTACTTGGGGGGCACGCAAGAGACCCAGTACTTC.

J is TRBJ1-6 and V is TRBV6-5; D gene ambiguous. The CDR3 contains 15 residues. Germline CDR1 and CDR2: MNHEY and SVGAGI. Trimming left V 8 bases short and J 7 bases short, with 18 bases between. DNA of the CDR3: TGTGCCAGCTCCCCCTCCGCTATACTAAATTCACCCCTCCACTTT. This translates into CASSPSAILNSPLHF.

The chain employs TRBV9 and TRBJ2-1, with D maybe TRBD2 (5 bases). Deletions cut 2 bases from V and 0 bases from J, with 15 bases between. This CDR3 has 17 amino acids. CDR1 and CDR2 (germline): SGDLS, YYNGEE. The DNA of the CDR3 is TGTGCCAGCAGCGTTTTGAGCGGAAGAAGCTCCTACAATGAGCAGTTCTTC. Its protein product is CASSVLSGRSSYNEQFF.

The CDR3 DNA follows: TGTGCCAGCAGCAACAGGGAGGGCCCCCTCTACGAGCAGTACTTC. Translating it yields CASSNREGPLYEQYF. This chain connects TRBV7-9 to TRBJ2-7; tentatively, D is TRBD2 (7 bases). Germline V lookup: CDR1 SEHNR, CDR2 FQNEAQ (reference sequence). The CDR3 consists of 15 residues. V was trimmed by 5 bases and J by 3 bases, leaving 17 bases between them.

The rearrangement uses TRBV15 and TRBJ2-5, with D maybe TRBD1 (6 bases). Germline CDR1 is LNHNV and CDR2 is YYDKDF (reference sequence). This CDR3 spans 15 amino acids. V dropped 3 bases and J dropped 7 bases, with 18 bases sitting between them. DNA for the CDR3: TGTGCCACCAGCAGCCGGGACATCTTGCAGGGGACCCAGTACTTC. Amino acid sequence: CATSSRDILQGTQYF. The full variable domain, rest sourced from reference TRBV15 and TRBJ2-5, is DAMVIQNPRYQVTQFGKPVTLSCSQTLNHNVMYWYQQKSSQAPKLLFHYYDKDFNNEADTPDNFQSRRPNTSFCFLDIRSPGLGDTAMYLCATSSRDILQGTQYFGPGTRLLVL.

V gene TRBV2 combines with J gene TRBJ1-4, with unresolved D. This CDR3 comprises 15 residues. Trimming took off 5 bases at V and 0 bases at J, with 10 bases between the two ends. Germline V CDR1 and CDR2: SNHLY, FYNNEI. The CDR3 nucleotides read TGTGCCAGCAGTTTTAACCCAGCAACTAATGAAAAACTGTTTTTT. It specifies CASSFNPATNEKLFF.

This clonotype has only a few counts. This chain joins TRBV7-6 and TRBJ1-6; D possibly corresponds to TRBD1 (5 bases). The CDR3 length is 16 residues. V was clipped by 7 bases and J by 7 bases, with 20 bases between them. From germline, CDR1 is SGHVS and CDR2 FNYEAQ. CDR3 DNA sequence: TGTGCCAGCACCCTAGACAGTGTTGGCGCGAATTCACCCCTCCACTTT. Its translation: CASTLDSVGANSPLHF.

The chain carries TRBV27 and TRBJ2-1; D is unresolved. This CDR3 region has 13 residues. Trimming pared 6 bases from V and 3 bases from J, leaving 9 bases between. Germline assignment: CDR1 MNHEY and CDR2 SMNVEV (reference sequence). The CDR3: CASRAENYNEQFF. The CDR3 DNA reads as TGTGCCAGCAGGGCGGAGAACTACAATGAGCAGTTCTTC.

This clonotype has a handful of counts. The J gene is TRBJ2-1, the V gene TRBV24-1, with a possible D match to TRBD1 (5 bases). The CDR3 consists of 14 residues. In germline, CDR1 is KGHDR, CDR2 SFDVKD. V lost 7 bases, J lost 10 bases, and 19 bases lay in between. The DNA for the CDR3 is TGTGCCACCAGACCCACGTTGCAGGGTTCCGAGCAGTTCTTC. It specifies CATRPTLQGSEQFF.